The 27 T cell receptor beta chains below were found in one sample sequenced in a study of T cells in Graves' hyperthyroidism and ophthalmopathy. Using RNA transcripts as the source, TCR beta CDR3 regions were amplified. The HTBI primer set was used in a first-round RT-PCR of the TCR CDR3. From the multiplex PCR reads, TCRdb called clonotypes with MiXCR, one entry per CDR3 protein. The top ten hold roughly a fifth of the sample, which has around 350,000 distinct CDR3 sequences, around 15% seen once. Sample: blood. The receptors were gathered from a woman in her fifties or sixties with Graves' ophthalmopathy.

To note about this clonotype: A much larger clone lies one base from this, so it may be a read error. This chain's CDR3 is CATSALTGQICEQYF. The CDR3 region has the DNA TGTGCCACCAGTGCCCTTACGGGACAAATCTGCGAGCAGTACTTC. The V and J genes are TRBV24-1 and TRBJ2-7; D may be TRBD1 (6 bases). Trimming took 5 bases from V and 6 from J, leaving 19 bases between them. The CDR3 extends over 15 amino acids. The germline V gene encodes CDR1 KGHDR and CDR2 SFDVKD.

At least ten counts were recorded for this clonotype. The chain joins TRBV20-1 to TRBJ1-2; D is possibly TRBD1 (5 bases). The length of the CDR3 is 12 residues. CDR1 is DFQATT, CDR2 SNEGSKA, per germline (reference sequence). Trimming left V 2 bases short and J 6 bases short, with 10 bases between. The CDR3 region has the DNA TGCAGTGCTAGAACTCAGGGCGATGGCTACACCTTC. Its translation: CSARTQGDGYTF.

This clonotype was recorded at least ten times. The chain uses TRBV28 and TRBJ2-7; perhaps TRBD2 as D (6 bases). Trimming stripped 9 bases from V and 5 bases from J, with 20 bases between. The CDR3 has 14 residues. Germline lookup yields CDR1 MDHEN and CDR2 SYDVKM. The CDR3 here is CASDRGLGRDEQYF. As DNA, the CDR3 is TGTGCCAGTGATCGGGGACTCGGACGGGACGAGCAGTACTTC.

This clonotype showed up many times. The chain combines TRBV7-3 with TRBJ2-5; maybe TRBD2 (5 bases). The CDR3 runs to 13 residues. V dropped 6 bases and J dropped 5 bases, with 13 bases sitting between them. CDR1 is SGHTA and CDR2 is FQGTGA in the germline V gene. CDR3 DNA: TGTGCCAGCAGTATGGGGAGTGGGGAGACCCAGTACTTC. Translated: CASSMGSGETQYF.

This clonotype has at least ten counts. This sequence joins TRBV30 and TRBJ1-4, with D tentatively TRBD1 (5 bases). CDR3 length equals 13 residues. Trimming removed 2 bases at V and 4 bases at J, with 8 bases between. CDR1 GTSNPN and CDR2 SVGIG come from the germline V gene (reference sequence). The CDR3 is CAWSRQGNEKLFF. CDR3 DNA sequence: TGTGCCTGGAGTAGGCAGGGTAATGAAAAACTGTTTTTT.

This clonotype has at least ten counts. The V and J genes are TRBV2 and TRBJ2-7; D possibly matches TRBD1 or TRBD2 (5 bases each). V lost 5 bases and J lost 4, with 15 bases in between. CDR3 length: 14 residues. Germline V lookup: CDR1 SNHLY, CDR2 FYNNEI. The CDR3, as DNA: TGTGCCAGCAGTCTATCCGGGGCCGGATACGAGCAGTACTTC. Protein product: CASSLSGAGYEQYF.

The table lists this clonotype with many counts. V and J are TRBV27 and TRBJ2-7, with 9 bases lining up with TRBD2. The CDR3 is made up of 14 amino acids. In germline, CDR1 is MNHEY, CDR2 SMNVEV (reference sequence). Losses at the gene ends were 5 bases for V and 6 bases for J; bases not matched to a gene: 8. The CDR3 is CASSPTAGGREQYF. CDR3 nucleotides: TGTGCCAGCAGTCCCACGGCGGGGGGGCGCGAGCAGTACTTC.

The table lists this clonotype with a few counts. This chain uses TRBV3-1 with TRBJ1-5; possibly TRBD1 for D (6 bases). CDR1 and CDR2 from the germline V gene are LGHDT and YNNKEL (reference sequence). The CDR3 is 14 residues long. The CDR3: CGSSQGGLEQPQHF. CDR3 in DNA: TGTGGGAGCAGCCAAGGGGGATTGGAACAGCCCCAGCATTTT.

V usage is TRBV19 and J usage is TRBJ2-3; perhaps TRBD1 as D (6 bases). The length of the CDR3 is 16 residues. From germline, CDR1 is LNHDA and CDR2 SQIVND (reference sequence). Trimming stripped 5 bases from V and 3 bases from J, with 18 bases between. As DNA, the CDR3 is TGTGCCAGTAGTCTGGGAGCTGGGGGCGGGACAGATACGCAGTATTTT. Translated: CASSLGAGGGTDTQYF.

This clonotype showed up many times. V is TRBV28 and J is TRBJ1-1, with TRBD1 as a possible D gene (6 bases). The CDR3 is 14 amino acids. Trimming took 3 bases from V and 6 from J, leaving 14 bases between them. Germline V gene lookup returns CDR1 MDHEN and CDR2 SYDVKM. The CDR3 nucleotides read TGTGCCAGCAGTTTTTCTGGGGGGCGAGCTGAAGCTTTCTTT. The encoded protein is CASSFSGGRAEAFF.

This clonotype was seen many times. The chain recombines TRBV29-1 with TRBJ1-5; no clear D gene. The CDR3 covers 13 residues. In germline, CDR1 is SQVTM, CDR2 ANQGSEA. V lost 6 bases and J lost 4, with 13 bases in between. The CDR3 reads CSVAELANQPQHF. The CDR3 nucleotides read TGCAGCGTCGCAGAGTTGGCAAATCAGCCCCAGCATTTT.

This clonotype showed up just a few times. The DNA for the CDR3 is TGCAGTGCTAGGGTAGCGGGAGGGAGGAGCTCCTACGAGCAGTACTTC. This encodes CSARVAGGRSSYEQYF. The J gene is TRBJ2-7, the V gene TRBV20-1, with 11 nucleotides matching TRBD2. The CDR3 totals 16 residues. V lost 3 bases and J lost 0; bases outside the gene matches: 7. Per the germline V gene, CDR1 is DFQATT and CDR2 is SNEGSKA (reference sequence).

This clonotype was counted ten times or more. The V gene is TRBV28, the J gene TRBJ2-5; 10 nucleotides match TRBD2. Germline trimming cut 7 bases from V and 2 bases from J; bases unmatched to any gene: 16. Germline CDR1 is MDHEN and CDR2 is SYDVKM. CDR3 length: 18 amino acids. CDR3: CASTAASGRALKQETQYF. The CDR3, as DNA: TGTGCCAGCACAGCAGCGAGCGGGAGGGCCCTGAAACAAGAGACCCAGTACTTC.

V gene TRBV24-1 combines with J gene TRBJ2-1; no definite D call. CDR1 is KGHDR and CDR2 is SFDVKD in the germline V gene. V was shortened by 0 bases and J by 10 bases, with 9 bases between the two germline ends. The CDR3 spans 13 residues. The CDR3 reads CATSDLPVGEQFF. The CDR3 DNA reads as TGTGCCACCAGTGATTTGCCCGTCGGGGAGCAGTTCTTC.

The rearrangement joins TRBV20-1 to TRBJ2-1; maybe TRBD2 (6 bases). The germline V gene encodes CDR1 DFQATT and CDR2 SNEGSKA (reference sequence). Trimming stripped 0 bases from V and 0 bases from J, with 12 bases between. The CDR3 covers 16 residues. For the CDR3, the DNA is TGCAGTGCTAGAGAAACGGGACTCATCTCCTACAATGAGCAGTTCTTC. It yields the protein CSARETGLISYNEQFF.

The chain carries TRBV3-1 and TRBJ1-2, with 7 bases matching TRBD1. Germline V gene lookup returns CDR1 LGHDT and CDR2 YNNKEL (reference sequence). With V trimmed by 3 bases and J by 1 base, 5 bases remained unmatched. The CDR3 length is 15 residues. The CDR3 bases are TGTGCCAGCAGCCACAATGACAGGGTTAACTATGGCTACACCTTC. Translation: CASSHNDRVNYGYTF.

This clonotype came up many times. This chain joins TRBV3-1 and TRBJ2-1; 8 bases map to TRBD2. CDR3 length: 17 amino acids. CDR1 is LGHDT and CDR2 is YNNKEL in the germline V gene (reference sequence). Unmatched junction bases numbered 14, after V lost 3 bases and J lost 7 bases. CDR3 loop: CASSQDGRALYFNEQFF. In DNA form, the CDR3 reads TGTGCCAGCAGCCAGGACGGGAGGGCCCTCTATTTTAATGAGCAGTTCTTC.

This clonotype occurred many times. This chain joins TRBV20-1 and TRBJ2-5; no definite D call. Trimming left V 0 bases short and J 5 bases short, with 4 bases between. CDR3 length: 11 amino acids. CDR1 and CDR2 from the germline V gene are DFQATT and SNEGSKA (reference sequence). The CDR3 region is CSARDGETQYF. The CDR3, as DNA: TGCAGTGCTAGAGATGGGGAGACCCAGTACTTC.

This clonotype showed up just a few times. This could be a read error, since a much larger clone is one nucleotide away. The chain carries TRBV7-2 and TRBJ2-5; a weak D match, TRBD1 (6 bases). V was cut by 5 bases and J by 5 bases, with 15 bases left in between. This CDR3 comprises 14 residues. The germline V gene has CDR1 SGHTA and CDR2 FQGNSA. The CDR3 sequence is CASSRQEARETQYF. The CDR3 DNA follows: TGTGCCAGCAGCAGACAGGAGGCGCGGGAGACCCAGTACTTC.

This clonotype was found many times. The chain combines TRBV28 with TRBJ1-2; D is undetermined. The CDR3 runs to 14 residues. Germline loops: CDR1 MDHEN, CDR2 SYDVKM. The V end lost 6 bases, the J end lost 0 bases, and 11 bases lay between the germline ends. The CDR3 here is CASSAVPSNYGYTF. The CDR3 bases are TGTGCCAGCAGCGCAGTTCCCTCTAACTATGGCTACACCTTC.

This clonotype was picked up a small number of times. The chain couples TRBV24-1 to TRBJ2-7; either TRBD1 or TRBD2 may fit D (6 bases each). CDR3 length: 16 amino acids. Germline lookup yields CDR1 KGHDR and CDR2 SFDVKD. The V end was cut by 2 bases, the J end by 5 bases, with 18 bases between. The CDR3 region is CATSDSSAGHDDEQYF. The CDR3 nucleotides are TGTGCCACCAGTGATTCGTCGGCGGGACATGACGACGAGCAGTACTTC.

The CDR3 is CATSMAGARDTQYF. The CDR3 coding sequence is TGTGCCACCAGTATGGCGGGAGCAAGAGATACGCAGTATTTT. This chain uses TRBV24-1 with TRBJ2-3; 7 bases fit TRBD2. The CDR3 runs to 14 residues. The germline V gene has CDR1 KGHDR and CDR2 SFDVKD. Trimming removed 6 bases from V and 5 bases from J; junction bases left unmatched: 7.

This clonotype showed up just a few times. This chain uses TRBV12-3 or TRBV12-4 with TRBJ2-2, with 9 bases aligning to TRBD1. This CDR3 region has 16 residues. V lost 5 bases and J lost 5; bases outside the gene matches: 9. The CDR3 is CASSAGTGRGTGELFF. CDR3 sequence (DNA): TGTGCCAGCAGTGCCGGGACAGGGAGGGGTACCGGGGAGCTGTTTTTT.

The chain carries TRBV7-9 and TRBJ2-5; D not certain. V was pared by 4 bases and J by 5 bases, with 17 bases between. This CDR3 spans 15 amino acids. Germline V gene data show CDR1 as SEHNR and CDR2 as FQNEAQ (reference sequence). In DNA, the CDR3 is TGTGCCAGCAGCTCCCTTGCCCGTCCCCAGGAGACCCAGTACTTC. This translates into CASSSLARPQETQYF.

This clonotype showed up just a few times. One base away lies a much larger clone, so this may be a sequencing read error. CDR3 region: CASSLPPDGTGNTIYF. DNA of the CDR3: TGTGCCAGCAGCTTACCCCCGGACGGGACTGGAAACACCATATATTTT. V gene TRBV11-3 combines with J gene TRBJ1-3; D ambiguous. Trimming pared 2 bases from V and 2 bases from J, leaving 13 bases between. The germline gives CDR1 SGHNT, CDR2 YENEEA. The CDR3 extends over 16 amino acids.

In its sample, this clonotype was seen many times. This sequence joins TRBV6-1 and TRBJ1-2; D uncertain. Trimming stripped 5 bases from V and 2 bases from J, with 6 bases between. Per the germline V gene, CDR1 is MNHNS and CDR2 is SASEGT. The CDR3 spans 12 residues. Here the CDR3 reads CASSSQNYGYTF. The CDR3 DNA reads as TGTGCCAGCAGTTCCCAAAACTATGGCTACACCTTC.

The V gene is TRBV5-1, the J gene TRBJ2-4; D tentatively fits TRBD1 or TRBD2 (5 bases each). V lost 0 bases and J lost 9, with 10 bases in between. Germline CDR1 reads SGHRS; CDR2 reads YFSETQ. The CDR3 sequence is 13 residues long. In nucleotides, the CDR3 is TGCGCCAGCAGCTTGGGCGACGGGACCATTCAGTACTTC. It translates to CASSLGDGTIQYF.